This TCR beta chain comes out of a study of T cells expressing NK-cell markers. TCRdb reprocessed the 5' RACE reads and stores each CDR3 protein as one record, lacking DNA. The sample includes about 150,000 distinct CDR3 sequences. In the case of this clonotype: The antigen is undetermined.

General observations from the study: Several of the donors also had these clonotypes leading their CD3+CD56-NKG2C+ fraction. Six or seven donors carried dominant NKG2C+ clonotypes that made up roughly 1.0-7.0% of their CD8+ T cells.

This CDR3 has 15 amino acids. The V gene's germline CDR1 is MGHRA and CDR2 YSYEKL. The sequenced sample consisted of blood T cells: a sorted CD56 or NKG2C T cell subset, CD4+ or CD8+ T cells, or bulk PBMC T cells (not recorded which). The source is a woman aged 45-65 years in good health. The chain employs TRBV4-1 and TRBJ2-5; TCRdb's assignment of TRBD2 cannot be checked, as there is no DNA. The CDR3 sequence is CASSQGSGRGETQYF.